These 20 T cell receptor beta chains share one sample of origin, sequenced in a study of cytomegalovirus exposure and HLA in healthy donors. The study ran its PCR with 60 Vbeta and 13 Jbeta primers. Libraries were prepared by immunoSEQ multiplex PCR; TCRdb keeps only in-frame clonotypes and omits some of them. Among 110,000 to 150,000 clones listed, less than 80% were seen once. The sequencing sample was made of PBMCs. These receptors all stem from a woman between 50 and 59 years old in good health and CMV-seropositive.

In this sample, this clone turned up once. The rearrangement links TRBV2 to TRBJ1-1; D remains ambiguous. The ends were cut back, 9 bases at V and 6 bases at J, with 17 bases in the middle. CDR3 length equals 13 residues. The germline CDR1 and CDR2 sequences are SNHLY and FYNNEI. CDR3 sequence (DNA): TGTGCCAGGCGGAGGTTGGAGTCGCCTGAAGCTTTCTTT. Its protein is CARRRLESPEAFF.

The count of this clone is one. J is TRBJ2-3 and V is TRBV2; D perhaps matches TRBD1 (5 bases). This CDR3 has 14 amino acids. Trimming cost V 1 base and J 4 bases, with 9 bases left between them. CDR1 and CDR2 from the germline V gene are SNHLY and FYNNEI. The CDR3 bases are TGTGCCAGCAGTGAAGACAGGACCCCAGATACGCAGTATTTT. Its protein product is CASSEDRTPDTQYF.

This clone was counted a few times. This chain joins TRBV29-1 and TRBJ2-1; D ambiguous. CDR1 is SQVTM and CDR2 is ANQGSEA in the germline V gene. The CDR3 is 13 amino acids. The germline V and J ends were trimmed by 4 bases and 3 bases, with 10 bases remaining between them. The CDR3 reads CSVVRLHYNEQFF. The CDR3 nucleotides read TGCAGCGTTGTGAGACTCCACTACAATGAGCAGTTCTTC.

This chain links TRBV5-1 with TRBJ1-4; D perhaps matches TRBD1 (6 bases). The V gene's germline CDR1 is SGHRS and CDR2 YFSETQ. Trimming cost V 0 bases and J 6 bases, with 12 bases left between them. The CDR3 is made up of 15 amino acids. The CDR3 reads CASSLGGRGDEKLFF. CDR3 DNA: TGCGCCAGCAGCTTGGGGGGCAGGGGAGATGAAAAACTGTTTTTT.

This chain links TRBV27 with TRBJ1-6; D is undetermined. There are 14 residues in the CDR3. Per germline, CDR1 MNHEY and CDR2 SMNVEV (reference sequence). V was shortened by 5 bases and J by 9 bases, with 14 bases between the two germline ends. In DNA, the CDR3 is TGTGCCAGCAGTGCTCGAGGATTGGGTTCACCCCTCCACTTT. Protein: CASSARGLGSPLHF.

The chain recombines TRBV5-1 with TRBJ2-1; 9 bases fit TRBD1. The V and J ends lost 0 bases and 4 bases, in that order; junction bases with no gene match: 5. The CDR3 contains 16 residues. Germline V gene lookup returns CDR1 SGHRS and CDR2 YFSETQ. CDR3 in amino acids: CASSLDGTGSYNEQFF. The CDR3 DNA reads as TGCGCCAGCAGCTTGGATGGGACAGGGTCTTACAATGAGCAGTTCTTC.

This chain connects TRBV5-4 to TRBJ2-7; 7 bases are a match to TRBD1. Germline V gene data show CDR1 as SGHNT and CDR2 as YYREEE (reference sequence). J was trimmed by 5 bases and V by 4 bases; bases with no gene match: 6. The CDR3 is 13 residues long. The CDR3 reads CASSVGQRDEQYF. Written as DNA, the CDR3 is TGTGCCAGCAGCGTGGGACAGAGAGACGAGCAGTACTTC.

V gene TRBV6-5 combines with J gene TRBJ2-3; TRBD2 is a possible D gene (5 bases). The CDR3 sequence is 11 residues long. Per germline, CDR1 MNHEY and CDR2 SVGAGI. V lost 6 bases to trimming and J lost 5 bases, with 6 bases between them. This CDR3 reads CASSRGDTQYF. As DNA, the CDR3 is TGTGCCAGCAGCCGGGGAGATACGCAGTATTTT.

J is TRBJ2-1 and V is TRBV4-2, with 9 bases identical to TRBD2. The CDR3 sequence is 15 residues long. Losses at the gene ends were 4 bases for V and 10 bases for J; bases not matched to a gene: 11. Per the germline V gene, CDR1 is LGHNA and CDR2 is YNFKEQ. The CDR3 reads CASSPAGGSAGEQFF. For the CDR3, the DNA is TGTGCCAGCAGCCCAGCGGGGGGCTCAGCTGGGGAGCAGTTCTTC.

This clone occurred once. V usage is TRBV5-1 and J usage is TRBJ1-3, with 8 nucleotides matching TRBD1. This CDR3 spans 14 amino acids. The V gene end was trimmed by 5 bases and the J gene end by 2 bases; junction bases not matched to a gene: 3. Germline CDR1 is SGHRS and CDR2 is YFSETQ. The CDR3 is CASSPDRAGNTIYF. The CDR3 region has the DNA TGCGCCAGCAGTCCGGACAGGGCTGGAAACACCATATATTTT.

The gene calls are TRBV6-5 and TRBJ1-1; D uncertain. There are 14 residues in the CDR3. The V end lost 7 bases, the J end lost 7 bases, and 19 bases lay between the germline ends. Germline V CDR1 and CDR2: MNHEY, SVGAGI. The DNA of the CDR3 is TGTGCCAGCATCGGCCCCGGGAGTGTTGGTGAAGCTTTCTTT. Its protein product is CASIGPGSVGEAFF.

This clone was observed a single time. The rearrangement joins TRBV29-1 to TRBJ1-1; D may be TRBD1 (5 bases). The V end was cut by 3 bases, the J end by 2 bases, with 7 bases between. The CDR3 is 12 amino acids. Germline V gene lookup returns CDR1 SQVTM and CDR2 ANQGSEA. The CDR3 region has the DNA TGCAGCGTTGAGGGGGGTAACACTGAAGCTTTCTTT. It yields the protein CSVEGGNTEAFF.

The chain recombines TRBV27 with TRBJ2-1; 8 bases match TRBD2. The germline gives CDR1 MNHEY, CDR2 SMNVEV (reference sequence). V was pared by 3 bases and J by 4 bases, with 5 bases of the junction left unmatched. This CDR3 is built from 15 residues. CDR3 coding DNA: TGTGCCAGCAGTTTTATAAGCGGGGGTTACAATGAGCAGTTCTTC. As protein: CASSFISGGYNEQFF.

V is TRBV7-6 and J is TRBJ2-1, with TRBD2 matching over 9 bases. CDR3 length equals 15 residues. Germline V lookup: CDR1 SGHVS, CDR2 FNYEAQ. Trimming at V came to 5 bases and at J to 1 base, leaving 3 bases not matched to a gene. CDR3 coding DNA: TGTGCCAGCAGCCGCAGCGGGGGGTCCTACAATGAGCAGTTCTTC. Protein: CASSRSGGSYNEQFF.

V usage is TRBV15 and J usage is TRBJ2-2; 7 positions agree with TRBD2. The CDR3 is 20 amino acids. Looked up from germline, CDR1 is LNHNV and CDR2 is YYDKDF (reference sequence). V trimming: 4 bases; J trimming: 0 bases; junction bases outside the gene matches: 17. CDR3 DNA: TGTGCCACCAGCACCGAACCCAAGGGGACTAATATAGCGAACACCGGGGAGCTGTTTTTT. Protein product: CATSTEPKGTNIANTGELFF.

This sequence joins TRBV7-2 and TRBJ1-4, with 11 bases lining up with TRBD1. V trimming: 4 bases; J trimming: 8 bases; junction bases outside the gene matches: 6. Germline lookup yields CDR1 SGHTA and CDR2 FQGNSA. CDR3 length equals 15 residues. In nucleotides, the CDR3 is TGTGCCAGCAGCTCCCGGACAGGGGGCTCCGAAAAACTGTTTTTT. Protein: CASSSRTGGSEKLFF.

The rearrangement uses TRBV19 and TRBJ1-3, with unresolved D. The CDR3 length is 14 residues. Trimming removed 8 bases at V and 4 bases at J, with 15 bases between. In germline, CDR1 is LNHDA, CDR2 SQIVND (reference sequence). Here the CDR3 reads CASQAKLIGNTIYF. The CDR3 DNA follows: TGTGCCAGTCAAGCAAAATTAATCGGAAACACCATATATTTT. The full variable domain, with the rest looked up from reference TRBV19 and TRBJ1-3, is DGGITQSPKYLFRKEGQNVTLSCEQNLNHDAMYWYRQDPGQGLRLIYYSQIVNDFQKGDIAEGYSVSREKKESFPLTVTSAQKNPTAFYLCASQAKLIGNTIYFGEGSWLTVV.

The V and J genes are TRBV5-1 and TRBJ2-3; D unresolved. Germline CDR1 SGHRS, CDR2 YFSETQ. V lost 0 bases, J lost 0 bases, and 11 bases lay in between. CDR3 length: 16 amino acids. CDR3 nucleotides: TGCGCCAGCAGCTTGGAAGCTATCGCTAGCACAGATACGCAGTATTTT. Protein sequence: CASSLEAIASTDTQYF. Looking up the rest from reference TRBV5-1 and TRBJ2-3 gives the full variable domain: KAGVTQTPRYLIKTRGQQVTLSCSPISGHRSVSWYQQTPGQGLQFLFEYFSETQRNKGNFPGRFSGRQFSNSRSEMNVSTLELGDSALYLCASSLEAIASTDTQYFGPGTRLTVL.

The V and J genes are TRBV6-6 and TRBJ2-5; TRBD1 might be the D (5 bases). The J call may be incorrect, as the DNA end agrees better with TRBJ2-7. The germline V gene has CDR1 MNHNY and CDR2 SVGAGI (reference sequence). The CDR3 is 12 residues long. The chain's CDR3 is CASSVRVGEQYF. The CDR3 bases are TGTGCCAGCAGTGTCAGGGTCGGCGAGCAGTACTTC.

The sample holds a few counts of this clone. The chain recombines TRBV7-3 with TRBJ1-5, with D tentatively TRBD1 (6 bases). V was clipped by 6 bases and J by 5 bases, with 17 bases between them. Germline V gene lookup returns CDR1 SGHTA and CDR2 FQGTGA. This CDR3 has 15 residues. This CDR3 is CASSHTASGDQPQHF. The CDR3 coding sequence is TGTGCCAGCAGTCATACCGCTTCAGGGGATCAGCCCCAGCATTTT. The whole variable domain, remainder taken from reference TRBV7-3 and TRBJ1-5, is GAGVSQTPSNKVTEKGKYVELRCDPISGHTALYWYRQSLGQGPEFLIYFQGTGAADDSGLPNDRFFAVRPEGSVSTLKIQRTERGDSAVYLCASSHTASGDQPQHFGDGTRLSIL.